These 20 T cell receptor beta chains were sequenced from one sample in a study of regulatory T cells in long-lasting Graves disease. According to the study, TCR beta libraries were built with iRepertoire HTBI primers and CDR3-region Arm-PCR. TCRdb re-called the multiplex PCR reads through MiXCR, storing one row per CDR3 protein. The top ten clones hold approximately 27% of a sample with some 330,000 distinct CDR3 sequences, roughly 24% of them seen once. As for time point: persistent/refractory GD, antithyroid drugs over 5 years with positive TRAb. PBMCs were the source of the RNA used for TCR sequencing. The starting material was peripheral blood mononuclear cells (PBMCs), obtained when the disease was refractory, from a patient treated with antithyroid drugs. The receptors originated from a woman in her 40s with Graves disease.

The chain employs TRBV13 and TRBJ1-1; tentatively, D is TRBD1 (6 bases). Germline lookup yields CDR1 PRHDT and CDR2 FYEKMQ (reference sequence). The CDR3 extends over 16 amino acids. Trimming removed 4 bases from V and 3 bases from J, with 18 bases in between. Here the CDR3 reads CASSSLTGREHTEAFF. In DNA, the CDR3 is TGTGCCAGCAGCTCCCTCACAGGGAGGGAACACACTGAAGCTTTCTTT. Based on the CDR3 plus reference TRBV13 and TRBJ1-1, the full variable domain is AAGVIQSPRHLIKEKRETATLKCYPIPRHDTVYWYQQGPGQDPQFLISFYEKMQSDKGSIPDRFSAQQFSDYHSELNMSSLELGDSALYFCASSSLTGREHTEAFFGQGTRLTVV.

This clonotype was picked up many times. CDR3 region: CASRYRAGELFF. CDR3 nucleotides: TGTGCCAGCAGATACAGGGCTGGGGAGCTGTTTTTT. The rearrangement uses TRBV28 and TRBJ2-2; the D gene is possibly TRBD1 (6 bases). CDR3 size: 12 residues. V was trimmed by 6 bases and J by 8 bases, leaving 10 bases between them. CDR1 is MDHEN and CDR2 is SYDVKM in the germline V gene.

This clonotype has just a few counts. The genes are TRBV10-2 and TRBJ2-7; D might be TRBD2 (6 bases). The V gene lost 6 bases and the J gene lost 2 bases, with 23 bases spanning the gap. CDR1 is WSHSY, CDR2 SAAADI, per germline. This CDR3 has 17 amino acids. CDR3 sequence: CASSPFWRGASAYEQYF. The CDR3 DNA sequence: TGCGCCAGCAGCCCGTTTTGGAGGGGCGCTTCAGCCTACGAGCAGTACTTC.

The CDR3 region is CASKKPGLGVQFF. DNA of the CDR3: TGTGCCAGCAAGAAACCGGGCCTCGGGGTCCAGTTCTTC. The genes are TRBV7-8 and TRBJ2-5, with D possibly being TRBD2 (5 bases). The J call could be wrong; TRBJ2-1 is a better fit for the DNA end. CDR1 is SGHVS, CDR2 FQNEAQ, per germline. There are 13 residues in the CDR3.

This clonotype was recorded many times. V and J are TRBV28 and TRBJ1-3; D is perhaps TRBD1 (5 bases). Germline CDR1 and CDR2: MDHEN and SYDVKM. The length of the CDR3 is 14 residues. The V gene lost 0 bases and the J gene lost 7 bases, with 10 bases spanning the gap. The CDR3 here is CASSLWGLGNTIYF. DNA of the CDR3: TGTGCCAGCAGTTTATGGGGACTGGGGAACACCATATATTTT.

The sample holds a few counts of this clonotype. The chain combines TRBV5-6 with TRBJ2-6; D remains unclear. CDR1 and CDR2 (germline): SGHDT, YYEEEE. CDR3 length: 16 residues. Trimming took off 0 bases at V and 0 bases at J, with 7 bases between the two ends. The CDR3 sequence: CASSLGMVSGANVLTF. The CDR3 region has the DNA TGTGCCAGCAGCTTGGGCATGGTCTCTGGGGCCAACGTCCTGACTTTC.

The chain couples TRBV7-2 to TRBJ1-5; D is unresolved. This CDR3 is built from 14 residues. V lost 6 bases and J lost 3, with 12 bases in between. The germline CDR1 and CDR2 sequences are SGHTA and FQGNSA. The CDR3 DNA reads TGTGCCAGCAGACTTCTGGGTTTCAATCAGCCCCAGCATTTT. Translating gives CASRLLGFNQPQHF.

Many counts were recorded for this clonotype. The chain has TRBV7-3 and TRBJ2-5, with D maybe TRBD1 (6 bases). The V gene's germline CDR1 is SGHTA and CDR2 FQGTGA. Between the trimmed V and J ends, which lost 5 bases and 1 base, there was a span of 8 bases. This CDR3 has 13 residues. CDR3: CASSDRPQETQYF. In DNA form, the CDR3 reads TGTGCCAGCAGCGACAGGCCCCAAGAGACCCAGTACTTC.

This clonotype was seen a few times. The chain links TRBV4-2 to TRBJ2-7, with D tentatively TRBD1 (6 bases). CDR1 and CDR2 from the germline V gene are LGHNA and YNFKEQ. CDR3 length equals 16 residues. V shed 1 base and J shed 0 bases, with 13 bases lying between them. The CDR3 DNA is TGTGCCAGCAGCCAAGTTTACGGACAGAGCTCCTACGAGCAGTACTTC. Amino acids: CASSQVYGQSSYEQYF.

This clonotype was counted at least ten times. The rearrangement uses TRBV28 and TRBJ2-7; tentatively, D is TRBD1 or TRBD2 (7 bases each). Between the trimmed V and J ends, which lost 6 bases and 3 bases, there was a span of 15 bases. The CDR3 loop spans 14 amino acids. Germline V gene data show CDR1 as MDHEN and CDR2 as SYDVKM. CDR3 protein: CASRRQGGSYEQYF. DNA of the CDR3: TGTGCCAGCAGGCGACAGGGAGGGAGCTACGAGCAGTACTTC.

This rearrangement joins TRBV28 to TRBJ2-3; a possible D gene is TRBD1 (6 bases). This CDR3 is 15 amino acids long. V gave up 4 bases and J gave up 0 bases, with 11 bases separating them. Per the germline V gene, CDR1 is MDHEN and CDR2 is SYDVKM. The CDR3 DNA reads TGTGCCAGCAGTTCTACGGGACAAAGCACAGATACGCAGTATTTT. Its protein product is CASSSTGQSTDTQYF.

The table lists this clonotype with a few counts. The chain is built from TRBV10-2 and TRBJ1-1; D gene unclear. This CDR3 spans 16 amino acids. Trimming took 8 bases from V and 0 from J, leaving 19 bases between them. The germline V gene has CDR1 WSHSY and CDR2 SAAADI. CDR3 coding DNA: TGCGCCAGCGATAGCTGGGATAGGAGCATGAACACTGAAGCTTTCTTT. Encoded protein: CASDSWDRSMNTEAFF.

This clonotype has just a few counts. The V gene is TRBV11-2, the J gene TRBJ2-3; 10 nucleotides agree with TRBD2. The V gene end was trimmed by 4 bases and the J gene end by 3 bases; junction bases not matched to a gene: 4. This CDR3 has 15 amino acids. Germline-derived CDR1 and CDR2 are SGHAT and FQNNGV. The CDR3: CASSSTTSGTDTQYF. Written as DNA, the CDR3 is TGTGCCAGCAGCTCCACGACTAGCGGGACAGATACGCAGTATTTT.

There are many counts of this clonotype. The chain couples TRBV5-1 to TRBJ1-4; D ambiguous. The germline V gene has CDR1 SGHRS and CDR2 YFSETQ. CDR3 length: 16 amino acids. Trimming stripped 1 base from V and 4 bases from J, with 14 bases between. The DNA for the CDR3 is TGCGCCAGCAGCTTGATGGGAGCGTCGTATAATGAAAAACTGTTTTTT. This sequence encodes CASSLMGASYNEKLFF. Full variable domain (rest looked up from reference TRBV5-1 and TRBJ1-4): KAGVTQTPRYLIKTRGQQVTLSCSPISGHRSVSWYQQTPGQGLQFLFEYFSETQRNKGNFPGRFSGRQFSNSRSEMNVSTLELGDSALYLCASSLMGASYNEKLFFGSGTQLSVL.

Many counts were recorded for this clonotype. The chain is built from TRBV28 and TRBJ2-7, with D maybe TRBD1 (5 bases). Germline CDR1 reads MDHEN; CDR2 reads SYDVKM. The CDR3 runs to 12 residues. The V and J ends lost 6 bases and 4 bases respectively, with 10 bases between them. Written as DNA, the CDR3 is TGTGCCAGCAGCTTCCAGGGATACGAGCAGTACTTC. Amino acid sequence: CASSFQGYEQYF.

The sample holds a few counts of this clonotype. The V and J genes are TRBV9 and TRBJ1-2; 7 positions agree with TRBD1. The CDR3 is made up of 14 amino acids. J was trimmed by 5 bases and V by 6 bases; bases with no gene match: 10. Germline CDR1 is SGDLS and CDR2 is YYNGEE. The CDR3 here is CASTRQGLGYGYTF. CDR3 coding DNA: TGTGCCAGCACCCGACAGGGCTTAGGGTATGGCTACACCTTC.

CDR3 in amino acids: CASSTPSSRSNTGELFF. CDR3 nucleotide sequence: TGTGCCAGCAGCACCCCCTCGAGCCGGTCGAACACCGGGGAGCTGTTTTTT. The chain employs TRBV7-9 and TRBJ2-2, with D hard to call. CDR3 length equals 17 residues. Germline CDR1 is SEHNR and CDR2 is FQNEAQ (reference sequence). Trimming took 5 bases from V and 0 from J, leaving 16 bases between them.

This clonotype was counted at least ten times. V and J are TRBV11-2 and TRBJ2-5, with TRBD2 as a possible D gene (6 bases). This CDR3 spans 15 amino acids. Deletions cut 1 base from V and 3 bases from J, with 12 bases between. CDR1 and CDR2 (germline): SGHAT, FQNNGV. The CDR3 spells CASSLVASVKETQYF. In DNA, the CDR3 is TGTGCCAGCAGCTTAGTGGCTAGCGTGAAAGAGACCCAGTACTTC.

CDR3 in amino acids: CASSFEDSLFHEQYF. CDR3 DNA: TGTGCCAGCAGTTTCGAAGACAGTCTTTTCCACGAGCAGTACTTC. The genes are TRBV6-5 and TRBJ2-7, with TRBD1 as a possible D gene (5 bases). The CDR3 loop spans 15 amino acids. V shed 4 bases and J shed 5 bases, with 18 bases lying between them. CDR1 and CDR2 from the germline V gene are MNHEY and SVGAGI.

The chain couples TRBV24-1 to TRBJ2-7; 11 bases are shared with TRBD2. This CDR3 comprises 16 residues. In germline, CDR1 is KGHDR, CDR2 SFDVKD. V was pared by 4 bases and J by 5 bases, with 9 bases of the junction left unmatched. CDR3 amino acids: CATSEVPTSGRDEQYF. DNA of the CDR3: TGTGCCACCAGTGAGGTACCAACTAGCGGGAGAGACGAGCAGTACTTC.